This TCR beta chain was documented in a study of response to subunit inactivated influenza vaccine. TCRdb re-called the RT-PCR reads with MiXCR, one entry per CDR3 protein. The table lists some 500,000 distinct CDR3 sequences, about 25% of them singletons, with under 2.5% in the top ten. This clonotype has more than one count but fewer than ten. The CDR3 totals 16 residues. The germline gives CDR1 LGHDT, CDR2 YNNKEL (reference sequence). Trimming removed 2 bases from V and 8 bases from J, with 18 bases in between. The V gene is TRBV3-1, the J gene TRBJ1-4; D is unresolved. The material sequenced was CD4+ T cells sorted from PBMCs, taken roughly 5 days after vaccination. This clonotype was sampled from a middle-aged man who received an inactivated influenza vaccine. The CDR3 nucleotides read TGTGCCAGCAGCCAATTTACCCGATCTCAGGCGGAAAAACTGTTTTTT. Amino acid sequence: CASSQFTRSQAEKLFF.